This T cell receptor beta chain emerged from a study of monozygotic twins with inflammatory bowel disease. The blood volume drawn from each donor was approximately 2.5 ml. TCRdb reprocessed the 5' RACE reads and stores each CDR3 protein as one record, lacking DNA. The listing records 400,000 to 500,000 distinct CDR3 sequences. Germline CDR1 reads SGHRS; CDR2 reads YFSETQ. The CDR3 runs 16 residues. This chain uses TRBV5-1 with TRBJ2-1; TCRdb reports TRBD2, a call that lacks DNA to check it against. The sequenced sample consisted of blood. This receptor was obtained from a human donor with ulcerative colitis or Crohn's disease, or a healthy co-twin of an affected twin (not recorded which). CDR3 protein: CASSIASGRAVNEQFF.